The entry below describes one T cell receptor beta chain. Its antigen is unknown. Method: immunoSEQ multiplex PCR; TCRdb's copy keeps in-frame clones and lacks some. The sample contains about 8,800 clones, less than 80% of which appear only once. Tumor samples were taken before definitive surgery or chemotherapy. Germline CDR1 LNHDA, CDR2 SQIVND (reference sequence). V lost 6 bases, J lost 6 bases, and 11 bases lay in between. The CDR3 extends over 13 amino acids. This specimen belongs to a study of high-grade serous ovarian cancer treatment subgroups. Study information: Each sample yielded on average 7,494 unique TCR beta rearrangements from around 15,000 reads.

Whole-study results and caveats: Repertoire analysis covered CDR3 alone, not CDR1 or CDR2. Clonal relatedness tracked neoantigen level, and by trend copy number and mutation load. Bulk tumor TCR sequencing gave no spatial information.

The receptor comes from a human donor with high-grade serous ovarian cancer. Material for sequencing was tumor tissue. The chain recombines TRBV19 with TRBJ2-2, with D unresolved. CDR3 bases: TGTGCCAGTAGATGGACCGGGTCCGGGGAGCTGTTTTTT. Its protein product is CASRWTGSGELFF.